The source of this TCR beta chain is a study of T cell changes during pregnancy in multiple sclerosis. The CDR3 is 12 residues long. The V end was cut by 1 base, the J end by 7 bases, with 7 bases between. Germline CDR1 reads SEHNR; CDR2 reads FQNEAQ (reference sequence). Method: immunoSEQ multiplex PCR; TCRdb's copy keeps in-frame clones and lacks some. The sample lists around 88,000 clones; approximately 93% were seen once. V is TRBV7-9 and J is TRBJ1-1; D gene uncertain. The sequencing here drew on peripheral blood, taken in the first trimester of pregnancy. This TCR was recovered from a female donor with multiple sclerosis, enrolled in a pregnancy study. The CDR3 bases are TGTGCCAGCAGCTTAGATGGCAGTGAAGCTTTCTTT. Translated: CASSLDGSEAFF.